Below are 20 T cell receptor beta chains sequenced from a single sample in a study of CD8 T cells in ankylosing spondylitis. TCRdb analysed the 5' RACE reads with MiXCR anew, one entry per CDR3 protein. The sample has approximately 350,000 distinct CDR3 sequences; approximately 22% are singletons. The source material was blood, either unsorted or a sorted T cell fraction (not recorded which). These receptors all come from a male donor with ankylosing spondylitis or in good health (not recorded which).

J is TRBJ2-3 and V is TRBV11-2; 11 bases agree with TRBD2. J gave up 14 bases and V 3 bases, and 4 bases lay outside the gene matches. Germline CDR1 SGHAT, CDR2 FQNNGV. CDR3 length: 12 amino acids. The CDR3: CASSFGLAGGYF. The CDR3 region has the DNA TGTGCCAGCAGCTTCGGGCTAGCGGGGGGGTATTTT.

This clonotype appeared a few times. This chain links TRBV12-3 or TRBV12-4 with TRBJ2-7; TRBD1 aligns across 10 bases. The V segment lost 7 bases and the J segment 2 bases; nucleotides outside the gene matches: 5. The CDR3 spans 14 residues. Here the CDR3 reads CASTRGQGAYEQYF. The DNA for the CDR3 is TGTGCCAGCACCCGAGGACAGGGGGCCTACGAGCAGTACTTC.

This rearrangement joins TRBV28 to TRBJ2-7; 8 nucleotides align to TRBD1. The CDR3 contains 15 residues. J lost 3 bases, V lost 4 bases, and 8 bases had no gene match. CDR1 MDHEN and CDR2 SYDVKM come from the germline V gene. This chain's CDR3 is CASSSDGQGFYEQYF. CDR3 nucleotide sequence: TGTGCCAGCAGTTCAGACGGACAGGGTTTCTACGAGCAGTACTTC.

The V gene is TRBV3-1, the J gene TRBJ2-1, with D possibly matching TRBD2 (6 bases). This CDR3 contains 16 residues. The V gene lost 3 bases and the J gene lost 2 bases, with 14 bases spanning the gap. Germline CDR1 reads LGHDT; CDR2 reads YNNKEL (reference sequence). The CDR3 protein is CASSQAGTHPYNEQFF. DNA of the CDR3: TGTGCCAGCAGCCAGGCCGGGACTCATCCCTACAATGAGCAGTTCTTC.

The table lists this clonotype with many counts. The chain has TRBV29-1 and TRBJ2-5; TRBD2 aligns across 8 bases. The CDR3 is 13 amino acids. Per the germline V gene, CDR1 is SQVTM and CDR2 is ANQGSEA. J lost 2 bases, V lost 3 bases, and 2 bases had no gene match. The CDR3 DNA follows: TGCAGCGTTGACGGGGGGGAACAAGAGACCCAGTACTTC. Its protein is CSVDGGEQETQYF.

This clonotype showed up many times. V usage is TRBV29-1 and J usage is TRBJ1-5, with TRBD1 matching over 7 bases. Germline CDR1 and CDR2: SQVTM and ANQGSEA. V lost 5 bases and J lost 1; bases outside the gene matches: 14. There are 17 residues in the CDR3. The CDR3 reads CSVSDRVFSKSNQPQHF. Here the CDR3 DNA reads TGCAGCGTTTCCGACAGGGTGTTTTCTAAAAGCAATCAGCCCCAGCATTTT. Full variable domain (remainder filled in from reference TRBV29-1 and TRBJ1-5): SAVISQKPSRDICQRGTSLTIQCQVDSQVTMMFWYRQQPGQSLTLIATANQGSEATYESGFVIDKFPISRPNLTFSTLTVSNMSPEDSSIYLCSVSDRVFSKSNQPQHFGDGTRLSIL.

This clonotype appeared a few times. J is TRBJ2-5 and V is TRBV2; D unclear. Per the germline V gene, CDR1 is SNHLY and CDR2 is FYNNEI. Trimming shortened V by 2 bases and J by 3 bases, and 7 bases separated the two germline ends. The CDR3 contains 13 residues. CDR3 nucleotide sequence: TGTGCCAGCAGTGAACGGGCAGAAGAGACCCAGTACTTC. The encoded protein is CASSERAEETQYF. Using reference TRBV2 and TRBJ2-5 for the parts outside the CDR3, the full variable domain is EPEVTQTPSHQVTQMGQEVILRCVPISNHLYFYWYRQILGQKVEFLVSFYNNEISEKSEIFDDQFSVERPDGSNFTLKIRSTKLEDSAMYFCASSERAEETQYFGPGTRLLVL.

CDR3 sequence reads: CSATATSPNAHLSSYNEQFF. CDR3 DNA sequence: TGCAGTGCTACCGCAACTAGCCCGAATGCCCACCTGAGCTCCTACAATGAGCAGTTCTTC. This chain joins TRBV20-1 and TRBJ2-1; D possibly corresponds to TRBD2 (6 bases). This CDR3 region has 20 residues. V was shortened by 4 bases and J by 0 bases, with 28 bases between the two germline ends. Germline CDR1 is DFQATT and CDR2 is SNEGSKA (reference sequence).

This clonotype has a handful of counts. The V gene is TRBV4-1, the J gene TRBJ2-2; tentatively, D is TRBD1 or TRBD2 (5 bases each). The CDR3 runs to 16 residues. Trimming removed 2 bases from V and 7 bases from J, with 17 bases in between. Germline V gene sequence: CDR1 MGHRA, CDR2 YSYEKL. CDR3 residues: CASSQPQGRENGELFF. The DNA of the CDR3 is TGCGCCAGCAGCCAACCTCAGGGTAGGGAGAACGGGGAGCTGTTTTTT.

The chain couples TRBV27 to TRBJ2-7; D gene ambiguous. Looked up from germline, CDR1 is MNHEY and CDR2 is SMNVEV (reference sequence). The CDR3 covers 16 residues. Deletions cut 6 bases from V and 0 bases from J, with 18 bases between. In DNA form, the CDR3 reads TGTGCCAGCAGCTCCCAGTTTTGGACCCACTCCTACGAGCAGTACTTC. Its translation: CASSSQFWTHSYEQYF.

The chain combines TRBV24-1 with TRBJ2-3; D uncertain. The CDR3 is 13 residues long. The V end lost 7 bases, the J end lost 1 base, and 8 bases lay between the germline ends. Per germline, CDR1 KGHDR and CDR2 SFDVKD. CDR3 protein: CATRLSGTDTQYF. CDR3 coding DNA: TGTGCCACCAGGCTATCGGGCACAGATACGCAGTATTTT.

Many counts were recorded for this clonotype. The V and J genes are TRBV15 and TRBJ2-1; a weak D match, TRBD2 (6 bases). V was trimmed by 0 bases and J by 5 bases, leaving 20 bases between them. The CDR3 has 18 residues. Per germline, CDR1 LNHNV and CDR2 YYDKDF (reference sequence). The CDR3, as DNA: TGTGCCACCAGCAGAGATCGATTTAGGGACTCTAAGGACAATGAGCAGTTCTTC. Encoded protein: CATSRDRFRDSKDNEQFF.

This clonotype appeared many times. The chain couples TRBV29-1 to TRBJ2-7; D might be TRBD1 (6 bases). Germline V gene data show CDR1 as SQVTM and CDR2 as ANQGSEA. The V end was cut by 6 bases, the J end by 9 bases, with 24 bases between. There are 14 residues in the CDR3. For the CDR3, the DNA is TGCAGCGTCTTAGGACAGAACATACGAGACGCGCAGTACTTC. Encoded protein: CSVLGQNIRDAQYF.

This clonotype occurred a few times. V gene TRBV11-1 combines with J gene TRBJ2-6; 8 bases match TRBD1. Per the germline V gene, CDR1 is SGHAT and CDR2 is FQDESV (reference sequence). V dropped 0 bases and J dropped 2; count of bases not matched to a gene: 9. The CDR3 is 19 amino acids. CDR3 coding DNA: TGTGCCAGCAGCTTAGCGATCAGGGGGCGCGATCCTGGGGCCAACGTCCTGACTTTC. Translation: CASSLAIRGRDPGANVLTF.

This clonotype was recorded a few times. The chain uses TRBV28 and TRBJ2-3; weak D call: TRBD1 (6 bases). V shed 2 bases and J shed 2 bases, with 17 bases lying between them. This CDR3 has 17 amino acids. Per the germline V gene, CDR1 is MDHEN and CDR2 is SYDVKM. The CDR3 DNA follows: TGTGCCAGCAGTTTACCCCCAGAAGACAGGATCACAGATACGCAGTATTTT. Its translation: CASSLPPEDRITDTQYF.

V is TRBV4-1 and J is TRBJ2-7, with D perhaps matching TRBD1 (6 bases). The germline CDR1 and CDR2 sequences are MGHRA and YSYEKL. The CDR3 is 15 residues long. V was pared by 7 bases and J by 0 bases, with 16 bases between. DNA for the CDR3: TGCGCCAGCACCTCGGTAGGGACAAGCTCCTACGAGCAGTACTTC. Protein product: CASTSVGTSSYEQYF.

This clonotype was recorded a few times. The V gene is TRBV4-1, the J gene TRBJ2-1; the match to TRBD1 covers 9 bases. Germline-derived CDR1 and CDR2 are MGHRA and YSYEKL. There are 16 residues in the CDR3. V shed 3 bases, J shed 4 bases, and the junction held 7 bases outside the gene matches. The CDR3 DNA reads as TGCGCCAGCAGCCAGACCGTGGGACAGGGATACAATGAGCAGTTCTTC. Translating it yields CASSQTVGQGYNEQFF.

This clonotype was detected only a few times. The CDR3 DNA sequence: TGTGCCAGCAGTTTAGCGGGGGCGGACGAGCAGTACTTC. The encoded protein is CASSLAGADEQYF. The chain is built from TRBV12-3 or TRBV12-4 and TRBJ2-7; a possible D gene is TRBD1 (6 bases). CDR3 length: 13 amino acids. Trimming stripped 0 bases from V and 5 bases from J, with 8 bases between.

The chain is built from TRBV29-1 and TRBJ2-7; 7 nucleotides align to TRBD2. Per the germline V gene, CDR1 is SQVTM and CDR2 is ANQGSEA. This CDR3 is built from 12 residues. With 5 bases clipped from V and 5 bases from J, the junction kept 6 bases outside the gene matches. In DNA, the CDR3 is TGCAGCGTTCCGCGGGGGACCCACGAGCAGTACTTC. Translating it yields CSVPRGTHEQYF.

The DNA of the CDR3 is TGTGCCAGCAGTTTGTTCAGGATGAGCTACAATGAGCAGTTCTTC. This sequence encodes CASSLFRMSYNEQFF. This chain joins TRBV12-3 or TRBV12-4 and TRBJ2-1; D uncertain. With 3 bases removed from V and 3 bases from J, the gap between germline ends came to 12 bases. This CDR3 comprises 15 residues.